Following are 15 T cell receptor beta chains from one sample sequenced in a study of blood T cell repertoires in COVID-19 (dated by TCRdb to about 2020). Library preparation employed the immunoSEQ multiplex PCR assay. TCRdb limited this immuneACCESS table to in-frame rearrangements with V and J called. A share of clones is missing; checked studies link under half to unresolved V genes, and the rest is unexplained. The sample profile shows 100,000 to 150,000 clones; 81% of them were found once. The top ten clonotypes cover approximately 18% of the sample. Sequences were obtained from peripheral blood. Source of these receptors: a man under 40 with COVID-19, enrolled during active disease.

This clone was counted a few times. V and J are TRBV5-1 and TRBJ1-1, with D uncertain. CDR1 is SGHRS and CDR2 is YFSETQ in the germline V gene. V lost 8 bases and J lost 0, with 14 bases in between. This CDR3 is built from 14 residues. For the CDR3, the DNA is TGCGCCAGTGAAACGGGTGGTATGAACACTGAAGCTTTCTTT. Amino acid sequence: CASETGGMNTEAFF.

The chain links TRBV19 to TRBJ1-2, with TRBD1 matching 9 bases. The germline CDR1 and CDR2 sequences are LNHDA and SQIVND (reference sequence). The CDR3 is 13 residues long. With 5 bases clipped from V and 5 bases from J, the junction kept 3 bases outside the gene matches. The CDR3 region is CASSAGQGYGYTF. DNA for the CDR3: TGTGCCAGTAGTGCTGGACAGGGGTATGGCTACACCTTC.

The CDR3 coding sequence is TGCAGTGCTAGTCGGGTTTGGACTAGCGGATACAATGAGCAGTTCTTC. It translates to CSASRVWTSGYNEQFF. V usage is TRBV20-1 and J usage is TRBJ2-1; 10 nucleotides align to TRBD2. J gave up 4 bases and V 3 bases, and 9 bases lay outside the gene matches. Per germline, CDR1 DFQATT and CDR2 SNEGSKA (reference sequence). The CDR3 runs to 16 residues.

V gene TRBV28 combines with J gene TRBJ1-2, with D uncertain. The CDR3 extends over 15 amino acids. V was cut by 2 bases and J by 3 bases, with 13 bases left in between. Germline lookup yields CDR1 MDHEN and CDR2 SYDVKM. This CDR3 reads CASSLGSQVYYGYTF. CDR3 bases: TGTGCCAGCAGTTTAGGGTCCCAGGTTTACTATGGCTACACCTTC.

The chain has TRBV7-8 and TRBJ2-1; 8 bases map to TRBD1. Germline values: CDR1 SGHVS, CDR2 FQNEAQ. The ends lost 5 bases at V and 1 base at J; junction bases unmatched: 7. The length of the CDR3 is 16 residues. The CDR3 here is CASSPSGTGSYNEQFF. As DNA, the CDR3 is TGTGCCAGCAGCCCCTCCGGGACAGGATCCTACAATGAGCAGTTCTTC.

The genes are TRBV2 and TRBJ1-2; unclear D gene. V gave up 7 bases and J gave up 3 bases, with 12 bases separating them. This CDR3 is 13 amino acids long. Germline V gene lookup returns CDR1 SNHLY and CDR2 FYNNEI. The CDR3 nucleotides read TGTGCCAGCACAGAGGGTAGCCACTATGGCTACACCTTC. It codes for CASTEGSHYGYTF.

The chain's CDR3 is CASSSGTGREQYF. The CDR3 DNA reads TGTGCCAGTAGTTCCGGGACAGGGCGCGAGCAGTACTTC. This chain uses TRBV19 with TRBJ2-7; 9 bases agree with TRBD1. The length of the CDR3 is 13 residues. V trimming: 5 bases; J trimming: 6 bases; junction bases outside the gene matches: 5. Germline V gene sequence: CDR1 LNHDA, CDR2 SQIVND (reference sequence).

The rearrangement links TRBV27 to TRBJ2-1, with TRBD2 matching over 8 bases. V was pared by 2 bases and J by 0 bases, with 0 bases of the junction left unmatched. This CDR3 has 15 amino acids. Per germline, CDR1 MNHEY and CDR2 SMNVEV (reference sequence). The CDR3 nucleotides read TGTGCCAGCAGTTTAGGGACTAGCTCCTACAATGAGCAGTTCTTC. Its translation is CASSLGTSSYNEQFF.

This sequence joins TRBV28 and TRBJ2-2; weak D call: TRBD2 (6 bases). This CDR3 is built from 16 residues. Germline-derived CDR1 and CDR2 are MDHEN and SYDVKM. V lost 2 bases and J lost 2, with 12 bases in between. CDR3 sequence reads: CASSLGGRANTGELFF. The CDR3 coding sequence is TGTGCCAGCAGTTTAGGAGGGCGGGCTAACACCGGGGAGCTGTTTTTT.

The chain combines TRBV13 with TRBJ1-3, with D unclear. CDR3 length equals 13 residues. V was pared by 5 bases and J by 4 bases, with 9 bases between. Per germline, CDR1 PRHDT and CDR2 FYEKMQ (reference sequence). Written as DNA, the CDR3 is TGTGCCAGCAGCCTCGGCGGGGGAAACACCATATATTTT. Amino acids: CASSLGGGNTIYF. Full variable domain (missing parts from reference TRBV13 and TRBJ1-3): AAGVIQSPRHLIKEKRETATLKCYPIPRHDTVYWYQQGPGQDPQFLISFYEKMQSDKGSIPDRFSAQQFSDYHSELNMSSLELGDSALYFCASSLGGGNTIYFGEGSWLTVV.

Only a few counts were recorded for this clone. The chain uses TRBV6-5 and TRBJ1-1, with 7 bases aligning to TRBD1. The junction had 5 bases not matched to a gene; V was cut back by 9 bases and J by 1 base. Germline CDR1 and CDR2: MNHEY and SVGAGI. The CDR3 consists of 13 residues. CDR3 in amino acids: CASGQEGNTEAFF. The CDR3 nucleotides are TGTGCCAGTGGACAGGAGGGGAACACTGAAGCTTTCTTT.

This sequence joins TRBV5-1 and TRBJ2-5; 7 positions match TRBD1. Per the germline V gene, CDR1 is SGHRS and CDR2 is YFSETQ. The CDR3 extends over 14 amino acids. Trimming at V came to 4 bases and at J to 2 bases, leaving 5 bases not matched to a gene. CDR3 nucleotide sequence: TGCGCCAGCAGCATACCGGGACAGCAAGAGACCCAGTACTTC. Its protein is CASSIPGQQETQYF.

The chain joins TRBV18 to TRBJ1-4, with TRBD1 as a possible D gene (5 bases). Germline-derived CDR1 and CDR2 are KGHSH and LQKENI. The CDR3 extends over 15 amino acids. The V gene lost 6 bases and the J gene lost 1 base, with 12 bases spanning the gap. In DNA form, the CDR3 reads TGTGCCAGCTCTCCCACAAGGGGAACTAATGAAAAACTGTTTTTT. Translating it yields CASSPTRGTNEKLFF.

The J gene is TRBJ1-6, the V gene TRBV11-2; 11 nucleotides line up with TRBD1. The V segment lost 5 bases and the J segment 10 bases; nucleotides outside the gene matches: 10. CDR3 length: 16 residues. Germline CDR1 is SGHAT and CDR2 is FQNNGV. The CDR3 sequence: CASSPRPGQGESPLHF. In DNA form, the CDR3 reads TGTGCCAGCAGCCCCCGTCCGGGACAGGGGGAATCACCCCTCCACTTT.

This sequence joins TRBV7-9 and TRBJ1-6; no definite D call. CDR1 and CDR2 from the germline V gene are SEHNR and FQNEAQ (reference sequence). With 0 bases removed from V and 7 bases from J, the gap between germline ends came to 7 bases. This CDR3 comprises 14 residues. The CDR3, as DNA: TGTGCCAGCAGCTTAGCGCCTCGGAATTCACCCCTCCACTTT. Translating gives CASSLAPRNSPLHF. Filled out from reference TRBV7-9 and TRBJ1-6, the complete variable domain reads DTGVSQNPRHKITKRGQNVTFRCDPISEHNRLYWYRQTLGQGPEFLTYFQNEAQLEKSRLLSDRFSAERPKGSFSTLEIQRTEQGDSAMYLCASSLAPRNSPLHFGNGTRLTVT.